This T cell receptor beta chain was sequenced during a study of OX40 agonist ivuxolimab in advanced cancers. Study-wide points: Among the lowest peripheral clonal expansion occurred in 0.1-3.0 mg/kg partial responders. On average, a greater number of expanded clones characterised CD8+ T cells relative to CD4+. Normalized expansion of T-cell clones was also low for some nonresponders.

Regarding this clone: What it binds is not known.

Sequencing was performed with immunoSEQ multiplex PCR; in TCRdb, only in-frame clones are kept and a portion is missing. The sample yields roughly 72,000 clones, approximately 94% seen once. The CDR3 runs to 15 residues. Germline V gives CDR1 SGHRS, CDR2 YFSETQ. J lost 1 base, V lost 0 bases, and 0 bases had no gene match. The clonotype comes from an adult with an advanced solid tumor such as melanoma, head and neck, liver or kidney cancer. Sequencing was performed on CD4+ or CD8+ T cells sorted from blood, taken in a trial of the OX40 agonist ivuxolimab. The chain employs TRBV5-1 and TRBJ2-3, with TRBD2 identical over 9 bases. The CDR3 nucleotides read TGCGCCAGCAGCTTGGTAGCGGGGGGCACAGATACGCAGTATTTT. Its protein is CASSLVAGGTDTQYF.